The rows below give T cell receptor beta chains drawn from one sample of a study of glioma-infiltrating T cells after dendritic cell vaccination. This table comes from immunoSEQ multiplex PCR, and its TCRdb copy is limited to in-frame clones, with some not included. Among under 70,000 clones listed, roughly 80% were seen once. This sample comprised blood, obtained before dendritic cell vaccination. Every receptor here comes from a human donor with glioblastoma. Both conserved end residues are part of each CDR3. D genes are given only for firm matches. The listing skips clone size in some rows; elsewhere it reads once, few, many or a size class.

D,J,V,size,DNA,CDR3
TRBD1,TRBJ1-2,TRBV27,.,TGTGCCAGCAGTTTATTTTCGGGACAGCCTCTCTATGGCTACACCTTC,CASSLFSGQPLYGYTF
TRBD2,TRBJ2-1,TRBV27,.,TGTGCCAGCAGTTTAAATCGGGGGGGGCGAGTTGAGCAGTTCTTC,CASSLNRGGRVEQFF
.,TRBJ1-6,TRBV28,.,TGTGCCAGCAGTTTGAGACAGACGCAAAGGGGCTCCCTCCACTTT,CASSLRQTQRGSLHF
TRBD1,TRBJ1-2,TRBV5-1,.,TGCGCCAGCAGCTTGGAGGGACAGGGGTCCCTAGGCTACACCTTC,CASSLEGQGSLGYTF
TRBD2,TRBJ2-7,TRBV7-9,.,TGTGCCAGCAGCATCAATCCGGGACTAGTCCACGAGCAGTACTTC,CASSINPGLVHEQYF
.,TRBJ1-1,TRBV25-1,once,TGTGCCAGCAGTAATCCGAGTGGGGGAGGGTTCACTGAAGCTTTCTTT,CASSNPSGGGFTEAFF
TRBD1,TRBJ1-4,TRBV27,.,TGTGCCAGCAGTTTGCAGGGGGCAACTAATGAAAAACTGTTTTTT,CASSLQGATNEKLFF
.,TRBJ2-7,TRBV5-1,.,TGCGCCAGCAGCTTGGACGGGGGGCTCTACGAGCAGTACTTC,CASSLDGGLYEQYF
.,TRBJ2-1,TRBV5-1,.,TGCGCCAGCTCGGGAGACGGGAATGAGCAGTTCTTC,CASSGDGNEQFF
TRBD1,TRBJ1-2,TRBV27,few,TGTGCCAGCAGTGACCCAGGGGGCGCAGGCTACACCTTC,CASSDPGGAGYTF
.,TRBJ2-2,TRBV19,.,TGTGCCAGTAGCCCGGGACACAAGGGGGGGGAGCTGTTTTTT,CASSPGHKGGELFF
TRBD1,TRBJ1-4,TRBV5-1,.,TGCGCCAGCAGCGTAGGGACAGGGTTAAATGAAAAACTGTTTTTT,CASSVGTGLNEKLFF
.,TRBJ1-5,TRBV7-9,.,TGTGCCAGCAGCTTACCCGATCAGCCCCAGCATTTT,CASSLPDQPQHF
TRBD2,TRBJ2-3,TRBV2,.,TGTGCCAGCAGCAGGGCGGGGGGCAGCACAGATACGCAGTATTTT,CASSRAGGSTDTQYF
TRBD1,TRBJ2-1,TRBV28,.,TGTGCCACCGGATGGGGACAGGGCCGAGCAAGCTCCTACAATGAGCAGTTCTTC,CATGWGQGRASSYNEQFF
.,TRBJ2-3,TRBV9,few,TGTGCCAGCAGCGTTCGAGGTTCCACAGATACGCAGTATTTT,CASSVRGSTDTQYF
TRBD1,TRBJ1-3,TRBV5-1,few,TGCGCCAGCAGCTTGGCCGGGACAGGTCCAAACACCATATATTTT,CASSLAGTGPNTIYF
.,TRBJ1-3,TRBV7-6,.,TGTGCCAGCAGCTCTCAAGGGGGGGAAGACACCATATATTTT,CASSSQGGEDTIYF
TRBD1,TRBJ2-1,TRBV11-2,.,TGTGCCAGCAGCTTAGGGGCATTCACCTACAGGGGTGGGCAGTTCTTC,CASSLGAFTYRGGQFF
.,TRBJ1-6,TRBV4-1,.,TGCGCCAGCAGCCAAGGTCCCGGGGGGAGAGATTCACCCCTCCACTTT,CASSQGPGGRDSPLHF
TRBD2,TRBJ2-2,TRBV6-1,.,TGTGCCAGCAGTGAAAATACAGCGGGGGCGAACACCGGGGAGCTGTTTTTT,CASSENTAGANTGELFF
.,TRBJ1-1,TRBV18,.,TGTGCCAGCTCACCACCGCGACGGGCTGAAGCTTTCTTT,CASSPPRRAEAFF
TRBD1,TRBJ2-7,TRBV6-1,.,TGTGCCAGCAAGGGACAGGAATGGCGCGAGCAGTACTTC,CASKGQEWREQYF
TRBD2,TRBJ2-7,TRBV18,.,TGTGCCAGCTCACGCTTATGGCGGGGGGGACCCAACGAGCAGTACTTC,CASSRLWRGGPNEQYF
.,TRBJ2-7,TRBV5-1,once,TGCGCCAGCAGCTTGTCCGGGGTTTTCTCCTACGAGCAGTACTTC,CASSLSGVFSYEQYF
TRBD2,TRBJ2-2,TRBV7-2,.,TGTGCCAGCAGCTTGACTAGCGGGGTTACCGGGGAGCTGTTTTTT,CASSLTSGVTGELFF